The 26 T cell receptor beta chains below were found in one sample sequenced in a study of blood T cells in healthy people across ages. Through a sample-barcoded 5' primer and a J-beta primer mix, a second PCR was run for roughly 7 to 12 cycles. TCRdb used MiXCR to reprocess the 5' RACE reads, holding one entry per CDR3 protein. The top ten clones hold about 32% of a sample with hundreds of thousands of distinct CDR3 sequences, 40% to 50% of them seen once. The source material was blood. The receptors originated from a man older than 75 in good health.

V gene TRBV7-2 combines with J gene TRBJ2-1, with 7 bases lining up with TRBD1. Germline V lookup: CDR1 SGHTA, CDR2 FQGNSA. The CDR3 covers 15 residues. Trimming cost V 3 bases and J 2 bases; bases outside gene matches: 4. The CDR3: CASSFDRATYNEQFF. The CDR3 DNA is TGTGCCAGCAGCTTCGACAGGGCCACCTACAATGAGCAGTTCTTC.

This chain joins TRBV20-1 and TRBJ2-7; 10 positions agree with TRBD1. Germline V gene lookup returns CDR1 DFQATT and CDR2 SNEGSKA (reference sequence). Trimming took 3 bases from V and 2 from J; bases not matched to a gene: 4. CDR3 length: 14 residues. This chain's CDR3 is CSASLGQGAYEQYF. CDR3 sequence (DNA): TGCAGTGCTAGCTTAGGACAGGGGGCCTACGAGCAGTACTTC.

This clonotype was seen just once. The chain carries TRBV11-3 and TRBJ2-3; TRBD1 might be the D (6 bases). The CDR3 loop spans 14 amino acids. V lost 5 bases, J lost 6 bases, and 15 bases lay in between. The germline CDR1 and CDR2 sequences are SGHNT and YENEEA. This CDR3 reads CASSVRDTFDTQYF. Written as DNA, the CDR3 is TGTGCCAGCAGCGTAAGGGACACCTTCGATACGCAGTATTTT.

About this clonotype: This sequence may be a read error, since a much larger clone differs from it by one base. V usage is TRBV6-1 and J usage is TRBJ2-1; tentatively, D is TRBD2 (6 bases). The CDR3 has 14 amino acids. Germline CDR1 is MNHNS and CDR2 is SASEGT. V lost 10 bases and J 9 bases, leaving 22 bases between the germline ends. The CDR3 DNA follows: TGTGCCAACACGGAGACGGCGACCGGGGGTGAGCAGTTCTTC. Translating gives CANTETATGGEQFF.

The chain joins TRBV5-1 to TRBJ1-1; TRBD1 is a possible D gene (5 bases). The CDR3 loop spans 14 amino acids. Looked up from germline, CDR1 is SGHRS and CDR2 is YFSETQ. V gave up 5 bases and J gave up 3 bases, with 14 bases separating them. The CDR3 DNA reads as TGCGCCAGCAGTTCGGGGACTGGGGACACTGAAGCTTTCTTT. Its translation is CASSSGTGDTEAFF.

The chain carries TRBV6-2 or TRBV6-3 and TRBJ1-5, with a tentative D call TRBD1 (6 bases). The CDR3 runs to 16 residues. V gave up 2 bases and J gave up 1 base, with 12 bases separating them. Germline V lookup: CDR1 MNHEY, CDR2 SVGEGT. The CDR3 coding sequence is TGTGCCAGCAGTTACCTGCCAGGGGAGAGCAATCAGCCCCAGCATTTT. It yields the protein CASSYLPGESNQPQHF.

The table lists this clonotype with a few counts. For the CDR3, the DNA is TGTGCCAGCAGTTACTCGGGCGGGAGTGAGGGGAACAATGAGCAGTTCTTC. This codes for CASSYSGGSEGNNEQFF. The chain couples TRBV6-6 to TRBJ2-1, with TRBD2 matching 7 bases. The CDR3 runs 17 residues. Per germline, CDR1 MNHNY and CDR2 SVGAGI (reference sequence). V lost 0 bases and J lost 5; bases outside the gene matches: 10.

V usage is TRBV5-1 and J usage is TRBJ1-1; maybe TRBD1 (5 bases). V was shortened by 5 bases and J by 4 bases, with 24 bases between the two germline ends. The CDR3 has 17 amino acids. In germline, CDR1 is SGHRS, CDR2 YFSETQ. CDR3: CASRINPQGGGGTEAFF. The CDR3 region has the DNA TGCGCCAGCAGGATCAATCCGCAGGGTGGAGGTGGCACTGAAGCTTTCTTT.

J is TRBJ2-5 and V is TRBV18; unclear D gene. V lost 8 bases, J lost 4 bases, and 14 bases lay in between. The germline V gene has CDR1 KGHSH and CDR2 LQKENI. This CDR3 contains 13 residues. The CDR3 DNA sequence: TGTGCCAGCGCACTACGAGGTGGAGAGACCCAGTACTTC. Protein: CASALRGGETQYF.

This clonotype was observed at least ten times. V usage is TRBV6-7 and J usage is TRBJ2-6; TRBD1 agrees at 9 bases. TRBV6-7 is an ORF; its function is uncertain. The CDR3 sequence is 17 residues long. Trimming cost V 5 bases and J 1 base; bases outside gene matches: 6. The CDR3 bases are TGTGCCAGCAGTCAACAACAGGGGGCGTCTGGGGCCAACGTCCTGACTTTC. This sequence encodes CASSQQQGASGANVLTF.

The chain has TRBV6-6 and TRBJ1-5; D uncertain. Germline V gene data show CDR1 as MNHNY and CDR2 as SVGAGI (reference sequence). Deletions cut 2 bases from V and 3 bases from J, with 8 bases between. This CDR3 contains 14 residues. The CDR3 bases are TGTGCCAGCAGTTACAATACAGACAATCAGCCCCAGCATTTT. Protein sequence: CASSYNTDNQPQHF.

In this sample, this clonotype turned up once. Compared with germline, one end of the junction differs, possibly owing to a read error. The chain is built from TRBV5-6 and TRBJ1-4, with a possible D match to TRBD1 (5 bases). The CDR3 loop spans 18 amino acids. Germline V lookup: CDR1 SGHDT, CDR2 YYEEEE. The CDR3 coding sequence is TGTGCCAGCAGTTTGGTGGGTCAGGGAGTACGAACTAATGAAAAACTGTTTTTT. Its translation is CASSLVGQGVRTNEKLFF.

The chain carries TRBV12-3 or TRBV12-4 and TRBJ2-1, with TRBD1 matching 10 bases. The CDR3 covers 16 residues. J lost 6 bases, V lost 5 bases, and 10 bases had no gene match. The CDR3 DNA reads as TGTGCCAGCAGTCTAAGGGGGACAGGGGATGGCAATGAGCAGTTCTTC. Translated: CASSLRGTGDGNEQFF.

This chain links TRBV6-2 or TRBV6-3 with TRBJ2-5, with D possibly being TRBD1 or TRBD2 (5 bases each). CDR1 and CDR2 from the germline V gene are MNHEY and SVGEGT. This CDR3 comprises 15 residues. Trimming took off 5 bases at V and 5 bases at J, with 18 bases between the two ends. In DNA form, the CDR3 reads TGTGCCAGCAGTGACCCCGGGACCTTCGGGGAGACCCAGTACTTC. Protein: CASSDPGTFGETQYF.

This clonotype showed up just a few times. The chain links TRBV7-9 to TRBJ1-2; D gene ambiguous. V lost 1 base to trimming and J lost 8 bases, with 8 bases between them. The CDR3 totals 12 residues. Germline V gene data show CDR1 as SEHNR and CDR2 as FQNEAQ (reference sequence). This chain's CDR3 is CASSLVGIGYTF. In DNA form, the CDR3 reads TGTGCCAGCAGCTTAGTTGGGATCGGCTACACCTTC.

The chain links TRBV11-2 to TRBJ2-1, with 10 bases fitting TRBD2. In germline, CDR1 is SGHAT, CDR2 FQNNGV. Trimming took 5 bases from V and 5 from J; bases not matched to a gene: 12. CDR3 size: 17 residues. The chain's CDR3 is CASSLRASGRRHNEQFF. In DNA form, the CDR3 reads TGTGCCAGCAGCCTTCGGGCTAGCGGGAGAAGGCACAATGAGCAGTTCTTC.

This clonotype was observed many times. The chain is built from TRBV20-1 and TRBJ2-1, with 10 nucleotides matching TRBD1. The CDR3 contains 14 residues. V lost 8 bases, J lost 7 bases, and 11 bases stayed unmatched. Germline lookup yields CDR1 DFQATT and CDR2 SNEGSKA (reference sequence). In DNA, the CDR3 is TGCAGTTACGAACCCGGGACAGGGGATAATGAGCAGTTCTTC. Its translation: CSYEPGTGDNEQFF.

By sample fraction, this clonotype is medium-sized. This chain uses TRBV4-3 with TRBJ2-5, with 9 bases that match TRBD2. The CDR3 has 16 residues. With 4 bases clipped from V and 4 bases from J, the junction kept 10 bases outside the gene matches. Germline V gene sequence: CDR1 LGHNA, CDR2 YSLEER. CDR3 residues: CASSPEPSGMGETQYF. DNA of the CDR3: TGCGCCAGCAGCCCCGAGCCTAGCGGGATGGGAGAGACCCAGTACTTC.

This clonotype was found a few times. The V call is TRBV27, the J call TRBJ2-7, with a weak D call TRBD1 (6 bases). This CDR3 is 17 amino acids long. The V end was cut by 2 bases, the J end by 6 bases, with 23 bases between. CDR1 and CDR2 (germline): MNHEY, SMNVEV (reference sequence). CDR3 sequence (DNA): TGTGCCAGCAGTTTACGAAAAACAGGGATGCCCCATGGCGAGCAGTACTTC. It yields the protein CASSLRKTGMPHGEQYF.

This clonotype was seen more than once but under ten times. V gene TRBV29-1 combines with J gene TRBJ2-5, with 7 bases that match TRBD2. The trim removed 6 bases at V and 5 bases at J, leaving 9 bases unmatched. This CDR3 comprises 13 residues. Germline CDR1 and CDR2: SQVTM and ANQGSEA. The CDR3 nucleotides are TGCAGCGTGGTCCCAGCGGGGCGGGAGACCCAGTACTTC. As protein: CSVVPAGRETQYF.

This clonotype showed up just a few times. The gene calls are TRBV6-5 and TRBJ2-7; D gene unclear. The CDR3 sequence is 16 residues long. The germline CDR1 and CDR2 sequences are MNHEY and SVGAGI. The V end was cut by 0 bases, the J end by 6 bases, with 18 bases between. The CDR3 sequence: CASSYSLPGGSGEQYF. CDR3 DNA: TGTGCCAGCAGTTACTCACTCCCGGGTGGTTCTGGCGAGCAGTACTTC.

This clonotype was observed a few times. The chain employs TRBV20-1 and TRBJ2-2; 12 nucleotides align to TRBD2. V shed 3 bases and J 3 bases; nucleotides not matched to a gene: 5. Germline V gene sequence: CDR1 DFQATT, CDR2 SNEGSKA (reference sequence). The CDR3 is 16 amino acids. Written as DNA, the CDR3 is TGCAGTGCTAGTCCTAGCGGGAGGGGGTACACCGGGGAGCTGTTTTTT. It specifies CSASPSGRGYTGELFF.

CDR3 residues: CASSLVPPRAGGLNEQFF. As DNA, the CDR3 is TGTGCCAGCAGCTTAGTCCCTCCAAGGGCAGGGGGACTCAATGAGCAGTTCTTC. The chain employs TRBV11-2 and TRBJ2-1; a weak D match, TRBD1 (7 bases). The CDR3 is 18 amino acids. The V end lost 1 base, the J end lost 6 bases, and 22 bases lay between the germline ends. Germline assignment: CDR1 SGHAT and CDR2 FQNNGV.

The rearrangement joins TRBV3-1 to TRBJ2-3, with a weak D call TRBD2 (6 bases). Germline CDR1 LGHDT, CDR2 YNNKEL (reference sequence). Trimming cost V 4 bases and J 3 bases, with 14 bases left between them. The CDR3 runs to 15 residues. CDR3 amino acids: CASSRRLGGTDTQYF. As DNA, the CDR3 is TGTGCCAGCAGCCGTCGGCTGGGAGGTACAGATACGCAGTATTTT.

V gene TRBV6-2 or TRBV6-3 combines with J gene TRBJ2-7, with D perhaps TRBD1 or TRBD2 (5 bases each). V lost 10 bases and J 8 bases, leaving 18 bases between the germline ends. Germline values: CDR1 MNHEY, CDR2 SVGEGT. The CDR3 loop spans 12 amino acids. CDR3 sequence (DNA): TGTGCCACCCGCCCGGGACCTGGTAAGCAGTACTTC. It translates to CATRPGPGKQYF.

In DNA, the CDR3 is TGTGCCAGCTCACCAACAGGGGCGGTCCCCTACGAGCAGTACTTC. Translated: CASSPTGAVPYEQYF. The chain is built from TRBV18 and TRBJ2-7; 7 nucleotides agree with TRBD1. Germline CDR1 is KGHSH and CDR2 is LQKENI. This CDR3 is 15 amino acids long. J lost 2 bases, V lost 2 bases, and 6 bases had no gene match.